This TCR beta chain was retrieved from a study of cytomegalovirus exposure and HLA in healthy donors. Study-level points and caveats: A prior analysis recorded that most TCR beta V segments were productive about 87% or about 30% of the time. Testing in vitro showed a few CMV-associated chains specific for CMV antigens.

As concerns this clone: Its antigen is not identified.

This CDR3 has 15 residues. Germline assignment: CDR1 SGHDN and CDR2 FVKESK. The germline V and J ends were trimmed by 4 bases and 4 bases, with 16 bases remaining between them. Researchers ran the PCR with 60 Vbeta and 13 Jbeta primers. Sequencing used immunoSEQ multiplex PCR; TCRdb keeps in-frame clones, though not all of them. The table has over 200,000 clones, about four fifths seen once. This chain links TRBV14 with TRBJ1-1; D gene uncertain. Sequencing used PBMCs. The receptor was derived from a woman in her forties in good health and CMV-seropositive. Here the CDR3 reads CASSLSFRGGTEAFF. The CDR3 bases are TGTGCCAGCAGCCTTTCTTTTAGAGGCGGCACTGAAGCTTTCTTT.